These T cell receptor beta chains were read from a single sample in a study of CD8 T cells in ankylosing spondylitis. TCRdb passed the 5' RACE reads through MiXCR, listing each CDR3 protein once. The table shows 350,000 or so distinct CDR3 sequences, with roughly 8% occurring only once. The sample comprised blood, either unsorted or a sorted T cell fraction (not recorded which). Source of these receptors: a male donor with ankylosing spondylitis. CDR3s leave out the opening cysteine and the closing phenylalanine or tryptophan. The order of the fields is J gene, V gene, CDR3 protein.

j_call: TRBJ1-2
v_call: TRBV11-2
cdr3_aa: ASSFTGVGYT

j_call: TRBJ1-5
v_call: TRBV14
cdr3_aa: ASSQGKPGQGNQPQH

j_call: TRBJ2-2
v_call: TRBV11-2
cdr3_aa: ASSSFGHPNTGELF

j_call: TRBJ2-7
v_call: TRBV6-2/TRBV6-3
cdr3_aa: ASREGGTSGYEQY

j_call: TRBJ2-3
v_call: TRBV6-5
cdr3_aa: ASSYFTGTDTQY

j_call: TRBJ2-1
v_call: TRBV5-1
cdr3_aa: ASSLADRLGLAEEQF

j_call: TRBJ1-1
v_call: TRBV21-1
cdr3_aa: ASRSRGGDTEAF

j_call: TRBJ1-1
v_call: TRBV3-1
cdr3_aa: ASSQGYGRENTEAF

j_call: TRBJ1-2
v_call: TRBV10-3
cdr3_aa: AISDRPANYGYT

j_call: TRBJ2-7
v_call: TRBV7-2
cdr3_aa: ASSSLLTSYEQY

j_call: TRBJ2-1
v_call: TRBV2
cdr3_aa: ASSEARDNEQF

j_call: TRBJ1-2
v_call: TRBV4-3
cdr3_aa: ASSHNPGTGYGYT

j_call: TRBJ1-1
v_call: TRBV27
cdr3_aa: ASSFPGVSAF

j_call: TRBJ2-1
v_call: TRBV20-1
cdr3_aa: SAGGLADYNEQF

j_call: TRBJ2-2
v_call: TRBV28
cdr3_aa: ASRLGRAGLF

j_call: TRBJ2-1
v_call: TRBV20-1
cdr3_aa: SAPSIRSLTYNEQF

j_call: TRBJ1-5
v_call: TRBV29-1
cdr3_aa: SARQGEDQPQH

j_call: TRBJ2-1
v_call: TRBV12-3/TRBV12-4
cdr3_aa: ASSLAGENNEQF

j_call: TRBJ2-5
v_call: TRBV7-6
cdr3_aa: ASSVWTSGSLETQY

j_call: TRBJ1-2
v_call: TRBV29-1
cdr3_aa: SVGRGVNGYT

j_call: TRBJ1-1
v_call: TRBV27
cdr3_aa: ASRGLFAEAF

j_call: TRBJ2-7
v_call: TRBV18
cdr3_aa: ASSPGSSYEQY

j_call: TRBJ2-5
v_call: TRBV18
cdr3_aa: ASSPPSGHRETQY

j_call: TRBJ2-1
v_call: TRBV7-2
cdr3_aa: ASSPRPLAGGNNEQF

j_call: TRBJ2-7
v_call: TRBV4-2
cdr3_aa: ASSQDLGGQTVSYEQY

j_call: TRBJ1-2
v_call: TRBV9
cdr3_aa: ASSLRGGAGYT

j_call: TRBJ1-5
v_call: TRBV25-1
cdr3_aa: ASSECARFNQPQH

j_call: TRBJ1-5
v_call: TRBV27
cdr3_aa: ASSQRTGKGQPQH

j_call: TRBJ2-1
v_call: TRBV5-1
cdr3_aa: ASSSMGINEQF

j_call: TRBJ2-1
v_call: TRBV5-1
cdr3_aa: ASSKTSGSSYNEQF

j_call: TRBJ2-3
v_call: TRBV20-1
cdr3_aa: SASPSGRGTDTQY

j_call: TRBJ1-5
v_call: TRBV2
cdr3_aa: ASSRGGFGQPQH

j_call: TRBJ2-1
v_call: TRBV5-1
cdr3_aa: ASSPGGGGRPF

j_call: TRBJ1-1
v_call: TRBV12-3/TRBV12-4
cdr3_aa: ASSRALQGAEAF

j_call: TRBJ2-1
v_call: TRBV18
cdr3_aa: ASSPSAYNEQF

j_call: TRBJ2-1
v_call: TRBV29-1
cdr3_aa: SVPRASGSLRWNEQF

j_call: TRBJ2-3
v_call: TRBV7-8
cdr3_aa: ASIGSGGGTDTQY

j_call: TRBJ2-7
v_call: TRBV4-1
cdr3_aa: ASSKDGGPYEQY

j_call: TRBJ2-7
v_call: TRBV18
cdr3_aa: ASSPSRRDVASYEQY

j_call: TRBJ1-5
v_call: TRBV12-3/TRBV12-4
cdr3_aa: ASRPGQGTLQPQH

j_call: TRBJ2-7
v_call: TRBV12-3/TRBV12-4
cdr3_aa: ASSKGQVKY

j_call: TRBJ2-7
v_call: TRBV7-8
cdr3_aa: ASSHRRDRPSYEQY

j_call: TRBJ2-1
v_call: TRBV12-3/TRBV12-4
cdr3_aa: ASLLDRDRGHNEQF

j_call: TRBJ2-2
v_call: TRBV6-1
cdr3_aa: ASRLRLAGVSGELF

j_call: TRBJ2-1
v_call: TRBV5-1
cdr3_aa: ASTRLAGVHEQF

j_call: TRBJ2-1
v_call: TRBV3-1
cdr3_aa: ASSQMPGLAGGQF

j_call: TRBJ2-1
v_call: TRBV12-5
cdr3_aa: ASGLGLENEQF

j_call: TRBJ2-1
v_call: TRBV6-1
cdr3_aa: ASSGLRGSYNEQF

j_call: TRBJ2-5
v_call: TRBV28
cdr3_aa: ASSGMGETQY

j_call: TRBJ2-3
v_call: TRBV7-2
cdr3_aa: ASSSLGLAASTDTQY

j_call: TRBJ2-1
v_call: TRBV20-1
cdr3_aa: SANSGSRSYNEQF

j_call: TRBJ2-3
v_call: TRBV7-3
cdr3_aa: ASRVAGVPDTQY

j_call: TRBJ1-5
v_call: TRBV19
cdr3_aa: ASSDHGQGNQPQH

j_call: TRBJ2-1
v_call: TRBV19
cdr3_aa: ASSISLAGPGNEQF